This TCR beta chain is drawn from a study of T cells in localized non-small cell lung cancer. Findings of the study overall: Researchers found a median around 59 of the top 100 tumor clones in adjacent lung. Only one tumor region went through sequencing, so heterogeneity may still be there. Peak T cell clonality was found in uninvolved adjacent lung, exceeding tumor. Blood T cell density predicted longer survival; adjacent-lung clonality, shorter.

As to this clone: Its antigen is undetermined.

CDR3 length: 16 residues. The germline V gene encodes CDR1 MGHRA and CDR2 YSYEKL. Trimming shortened V by 0 bases and J by 6 bases, and 17 bases separated the two germline ends. Clones were read by immunoSEQ multiplex PCR, and TCRdb kept only the in-frame ones, dropping some. The sample carries some 85,000 clones, about three quarters recorded once. The sequence came from a man aged 40-75 years with stage II squamous cell lung carcinoma. The gene calls are TRBV4-1 and TRBJ1-2; D gene unclear. Sample: PBMCs, taken before any cancer treatment. CDR3 DNA: TGCGCCAGCAGCCAAGATCGGCAGTGGGCATCCGATGGCTACACCTTC. Translating it yields CASSQDRQWASDGYTF.